The rows below give T cell receptor beta chains drawn from one sample of a study of cytomegalovirus exposure and HLA in healthy donors. Clones were read by immunoSEQ multiplex PCR, and TCRdb kept only the in-frame ones, dropping some. The sample has under 55,000 clones; about 73% are singletons. The sample was PBMCs. Receptors originate from a woman aged 25 to 45 in good health and CMV-seronegative. Each CDR3 is given with its conserved first and last residue. The D gene is left open where the match is weak. Part of the rows lack a size; the others show once, few, many or a class for expanded clones.

j_call: TRBJ1-5; d_call: TRBD1; v_call: TRBV10-3; clone_size: NA; cdr3_aa: CAISESGQGGQPQHF; cdr3_nt: TGTGCCATCAGTGAGTCAGGACAGGGCGGTCAGCCCCAGCATTTT
j_call: TRBJ1-2; d_call: NA; v_call: TRBV7-9; clone_size: once; cdr3_aa: CASSLRQENYGYTF; cdr3_nt: TGTGCCAGCAGCTTGAGACAGGAAAACTATGGCTACACCTTC
j_call: TRBJ2-1; d_call: TRBD2; v_call: TRBV7-9; clone_size: NA; cdr3_aa: CSSSSGLANEQFF; cdr3_nt: TGTTCCAGCAGCTCAGGACTAGCTAATGAGCAGTTCTTC
j_call: TRBJ2-5; d_call: NA; v_call: TRBV30; clone_size: few; cdr3_aa: CAWSMGTGYQETQYF; cdr3_nt: TGTGCCTGGAGCATGGGCACAGGGTACCAAGAGACCCAGTACTTC
j_call: TRBJ2-7; d_call: TRBD2; v_call: TRBV30; clone_size: NA; cdr3_aa: CAFREGAYEQYF; cdr3_nt: TGTGCCTTCCGGGAGGGCGCCTACGAGCAGTACTTC
j_call: TRBJ1-1; d_call: NA; v_call: TRBV28; clone_size: many; cdr3_aa: CASSPEAFF; cdr3_nt: TGTGCCAGCAGCCCGGAAGCTTTCTTT
j_call: TRBJ2-1; d_call: NA; v_call: TRBV5-1; clone_size: NA; cdr3_aa: CASSDGSSRSYNEQFF; cdr3_nt: TGCGCCAGCAGCGACGGGAGTTCGAGGTCCTACAATGAGCAGTTCTTC
j_call: TRBJ2-5; d_call: NA; v_call: TRBV9; clone_size: once; cdr3_aa: CASSVVPGETQYF; cdr3_nt: TGTGCCAGCAGCGTAGTTCCGGGGGAGACCCAGTACTTC
j_call: TRBJ2-1; d_call: TRBD2; v_call: TRBV6-4; clone_size: NA; cdr3_aa: CASSATSGSSNEQFF; cdr3_nt: TGTGCCAGCAGCGCGACTAGCGGGAGTTCGAATGAGCAGTTCTTC
j_call: TRBJ2-7; d_call: NA; v_call: TRBV6-5; clone_size: NA; cdr3_aa: CASSYSIPREAHEQYF; cdr3_nt: TGTGCCAGCAGTTACTCTATACCTAGAGAGGCCCACGAGCAGTACTTC
j_call: TRBJ2-3; d_call: TRBD2; v_call: TRBV30; clone_size: few; cdr3_aa: CAWSVFLGGFVFFDTQYF; cdr3_nt: TGTGCCTGGAGTGTTTTTTTGGGGGGGTTTGTGTTTTTTGATACGCAGTATTTT
j_call: TRBJ2-7; d_call: NA; v_call: TRBV6-5; clone_size: NA; cdr3_aa: CASSYRHEQYF; cdr3_nt: TGTGCCAGCAGTTATCGTCACGAGCAGTACTTC
j_call: TRBJ2-3; d_call: TRBD2; v_call: TRBV5-4; clone_size: medium-sized; cdr3_aa: CASTAGGYTDTQYF; cdr3_nt: TGTGCCAGCACAGCCGGGGGGTACACAGATACGCAGTATTTT
j_call: TRBJ1-1; d_call: TRBD1; v_call: TRBV29-1; clone_size: NA; cdr3_aa: CSAAPTGVAFF; cdr3_nt: TGCAGCGCTGCTCCGACAGGGGTGGCTTTCTTT
j_call: TRBJ2-3; d_call: TRBD2; v_call: TRBV6-4; clone_size: NA; cdr3_aa: CASSGGDTDTQYF; cdr3_nt: TGTGCCAGCAGCGGGGGGGACACAGATACGCAGTATTTT